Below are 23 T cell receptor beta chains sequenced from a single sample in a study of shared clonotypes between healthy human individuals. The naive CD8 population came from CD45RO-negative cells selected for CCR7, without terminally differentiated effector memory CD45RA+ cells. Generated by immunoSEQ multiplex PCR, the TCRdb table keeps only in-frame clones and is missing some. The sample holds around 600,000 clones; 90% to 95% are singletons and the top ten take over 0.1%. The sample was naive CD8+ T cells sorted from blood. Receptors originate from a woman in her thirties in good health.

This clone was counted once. CDR3 nucleotide sequence: TGTGCCAGCAGTTTACTACTAGCGGAGGGGGTTTACAATGAGCAGTTCTTC. Amino acids: CASSLLLAEGVYNEQFF. The genes are TRBV28 and TRBJ2-1; TRBD2 agrees at 8 bases. The CDR3 runs to 17 residues. Germline loops: CDR1 MDHEN, CDR2 SYDVKM. V was clipped by 2 bases and J by 4 bases; unmatched bases: 10.

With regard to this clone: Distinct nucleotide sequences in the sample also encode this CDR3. The CDR3 DNA follows: TGTGCCAGCAGCTTAGCGGGAGGTGAGCAGTTCTTC. Encoded protein: CASSLAGGEQFF. This chain joins TRBV7-9 and TRBJ2-1, with a weak D call TRBD2 (6 bases). CDR1 is SEHNR, CDR2 FQNEAQ, per germline (reference sequence). V was pared by 0 bases and J by 9 bases, with 6 bases between. The CDR3 is made up of 12 amino acids.

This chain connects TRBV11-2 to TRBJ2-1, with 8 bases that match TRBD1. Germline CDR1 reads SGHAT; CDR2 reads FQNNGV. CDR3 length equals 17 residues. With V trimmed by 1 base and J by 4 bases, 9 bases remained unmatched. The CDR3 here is CASSLAAGTGLYNEQFF. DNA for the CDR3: TGTGCCAGCAGCTTAGCCGCCGGGACAGGACTTTACAATGAGCAGTTCTTC.

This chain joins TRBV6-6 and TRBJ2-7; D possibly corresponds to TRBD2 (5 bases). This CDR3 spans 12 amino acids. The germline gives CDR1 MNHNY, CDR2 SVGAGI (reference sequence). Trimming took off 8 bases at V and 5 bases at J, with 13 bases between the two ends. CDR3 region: CASRRLADEQYF. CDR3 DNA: TGTGCCAGCCGCCGGCTAGCTGACGAGCAGTACTTC.

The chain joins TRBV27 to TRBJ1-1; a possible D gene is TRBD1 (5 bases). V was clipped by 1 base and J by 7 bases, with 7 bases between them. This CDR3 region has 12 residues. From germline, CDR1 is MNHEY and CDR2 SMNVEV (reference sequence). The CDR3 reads CASSLLRGEAFF. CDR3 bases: TGTGCCAGCAGTTTATTGAGGGGTGAAGCTTTCTTT.

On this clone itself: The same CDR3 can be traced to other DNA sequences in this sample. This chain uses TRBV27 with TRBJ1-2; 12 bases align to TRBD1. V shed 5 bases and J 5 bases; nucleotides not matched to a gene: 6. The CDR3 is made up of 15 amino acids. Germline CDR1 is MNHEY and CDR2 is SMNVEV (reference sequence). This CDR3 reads CASSPGTGGVYGYTF. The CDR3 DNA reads TGTGCCAGCAGTCCGGGGACAGGGGGCGTTTATGGCTACACCTTC.

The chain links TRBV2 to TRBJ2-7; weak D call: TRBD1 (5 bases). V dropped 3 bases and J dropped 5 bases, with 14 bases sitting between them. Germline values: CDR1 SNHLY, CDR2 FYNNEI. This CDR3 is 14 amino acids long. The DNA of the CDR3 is TGTGCCAGCAGTGATGGGGCCGCCGTCCACGAGCAGTACTTC. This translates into CASSDGAAVHEQYF. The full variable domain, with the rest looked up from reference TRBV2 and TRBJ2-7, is EPEVTQTPSHQVTQMGQEVILRCVPISNHLYFYWYRQILGQKVEFLVSFYNNEISEKSEIFDDQFSVERPDGSNFTLKIRSTKLEDSAMYFCASSDGAAVHEQYFGPGTRLTVT.

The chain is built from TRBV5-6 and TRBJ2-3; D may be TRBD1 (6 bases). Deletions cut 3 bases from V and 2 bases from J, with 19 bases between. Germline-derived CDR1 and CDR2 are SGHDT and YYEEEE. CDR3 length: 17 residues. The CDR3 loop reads CASSWLKDSLSTDTQYF. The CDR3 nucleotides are TGTGCCAGCAGCTGGTTAAAGGACAGCCTCTCCACAGATACGCAGTATTTT.

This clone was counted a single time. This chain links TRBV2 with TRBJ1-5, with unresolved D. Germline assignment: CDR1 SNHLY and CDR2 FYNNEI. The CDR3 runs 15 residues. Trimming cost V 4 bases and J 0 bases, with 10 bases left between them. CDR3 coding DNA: TGTGCCAGCAGTGTCCTCTCAGGTAGCAATCAGCCCCAGCATTTT. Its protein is CASSVLSGSNQPQHF. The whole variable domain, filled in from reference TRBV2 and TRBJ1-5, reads EPEVTQTPSHQVTQMGQEVILRCVPISNHLYFYWYRQILGQKVEFLVSFYNNEISEKSEIFDDQFSVERPDGSNFTLKIRSTKLEDSAMYFCASSVLSGSNQPQHFGDGTRLSIL.

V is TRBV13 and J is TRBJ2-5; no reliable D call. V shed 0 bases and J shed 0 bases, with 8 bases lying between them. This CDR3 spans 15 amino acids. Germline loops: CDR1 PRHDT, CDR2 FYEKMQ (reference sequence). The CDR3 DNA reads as TGTGCCAGCAGCTTAGGGGGCTGGGACCAAGAGACCCAGTACTTC. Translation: CASSLGGWDQETQYF.

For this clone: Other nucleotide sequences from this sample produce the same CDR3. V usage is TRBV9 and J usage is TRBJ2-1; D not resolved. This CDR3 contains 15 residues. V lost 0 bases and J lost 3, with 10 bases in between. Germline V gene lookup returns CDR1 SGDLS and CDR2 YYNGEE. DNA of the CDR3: TGTGCCAGCAGCGTAGGGTCTGGCGGCTACAATGAGCAGTTCTTC. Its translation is CASSVGSGGYNEQFF.

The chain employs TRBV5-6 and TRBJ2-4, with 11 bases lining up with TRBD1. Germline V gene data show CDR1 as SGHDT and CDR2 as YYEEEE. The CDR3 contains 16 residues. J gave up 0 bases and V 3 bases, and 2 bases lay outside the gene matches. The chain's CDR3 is CASSWTGGLAKNIQYF. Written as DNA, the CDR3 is TGTGCCAGCAGCTGGACAGGGGGCTTAGCCAAAAACATTCAGTACTTC. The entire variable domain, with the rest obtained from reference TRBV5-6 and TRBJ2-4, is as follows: DAGVTQSPTHLIKTRGQQVTLRCSPKSGHDTVSWYQQALGQGPQFIFQYYEEEERQRGNFPDRFSGHQFPNYSSELNVNALLLGDSALYLCASSWTGGLAKNIQYFGAGTRLSVL.

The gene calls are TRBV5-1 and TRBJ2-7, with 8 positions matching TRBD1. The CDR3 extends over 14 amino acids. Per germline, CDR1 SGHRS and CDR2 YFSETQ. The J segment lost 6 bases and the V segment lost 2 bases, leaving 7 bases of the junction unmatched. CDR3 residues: CASSFWTGTTEQYF. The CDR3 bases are TGCGCCAGCAGCTTCTGGACAGGGACGACCGAGCAGTACTTC.

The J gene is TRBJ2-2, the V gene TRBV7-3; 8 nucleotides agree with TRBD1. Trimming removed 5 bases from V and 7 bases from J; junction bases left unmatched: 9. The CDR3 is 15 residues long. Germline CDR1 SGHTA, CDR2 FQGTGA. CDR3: CASSRTGSVDGELFF. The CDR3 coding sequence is TGTGCCAGCAGCCGGACAGGGTCGGTCGACGGGGAGCTGTTTTTT. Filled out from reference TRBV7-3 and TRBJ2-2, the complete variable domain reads GAGVSQTPSNKVTEKGKYVELRCDPISGHTALYWYRQSLGQGPEFLIYFQGTGAADDSGLPNDRFFAVRPEGSVSTLKIQRTERGDSAVYLCASSRTGSVDGELFFGEGSRLTVL.

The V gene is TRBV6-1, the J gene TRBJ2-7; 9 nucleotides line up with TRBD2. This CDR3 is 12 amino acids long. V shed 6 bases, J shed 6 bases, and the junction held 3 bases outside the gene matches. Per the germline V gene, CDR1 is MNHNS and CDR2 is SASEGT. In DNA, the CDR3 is TGTGCCAGCAGGGGACTAGCCTCCGAGCAGTACTTC. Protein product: CASRGLASEQYF.

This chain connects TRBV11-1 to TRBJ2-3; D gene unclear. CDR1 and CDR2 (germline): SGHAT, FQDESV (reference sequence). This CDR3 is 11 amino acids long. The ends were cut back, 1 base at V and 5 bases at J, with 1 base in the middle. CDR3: CASSLGDTQYF. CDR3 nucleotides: TGTGCCAGCAGCTTAGGAGATACGCAGTATTTT.

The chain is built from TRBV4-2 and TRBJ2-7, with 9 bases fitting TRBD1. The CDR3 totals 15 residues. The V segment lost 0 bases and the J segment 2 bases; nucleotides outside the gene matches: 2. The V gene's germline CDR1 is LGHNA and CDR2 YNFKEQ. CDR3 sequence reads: CASSQEDRGAYEQYF. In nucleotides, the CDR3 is TGTGCCAGCAGCCAAGAAGACAGGGGGGCCTACGAGCAGTACTTC.

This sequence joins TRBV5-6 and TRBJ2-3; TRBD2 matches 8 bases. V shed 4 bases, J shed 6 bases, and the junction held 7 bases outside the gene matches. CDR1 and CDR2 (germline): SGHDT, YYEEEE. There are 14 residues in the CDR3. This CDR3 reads CASSNGLAGDTQYF. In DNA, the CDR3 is TGTGCCAGCAGCAACGGACTAGCAGGCGATACGCAGTATTTT.

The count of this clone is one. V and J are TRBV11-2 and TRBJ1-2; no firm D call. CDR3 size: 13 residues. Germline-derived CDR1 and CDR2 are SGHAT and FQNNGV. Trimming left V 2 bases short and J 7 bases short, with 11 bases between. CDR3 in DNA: TGTGCCAGCAGCTTATCCCCCCTGGGTGGCTACACCTTC. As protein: CASSLSPLGGYTF. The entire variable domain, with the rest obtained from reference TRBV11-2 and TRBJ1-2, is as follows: EAGVAQSPRYKIIEKRQSVAFWCNPISGHATLYWYQQILGQGPKLLIQFQNNGVVDDSQLPKDRFSAERLKGVDSTLKIQPAKLEDSAVYLCASSLSPLGGYTFGSGTRLTVV.

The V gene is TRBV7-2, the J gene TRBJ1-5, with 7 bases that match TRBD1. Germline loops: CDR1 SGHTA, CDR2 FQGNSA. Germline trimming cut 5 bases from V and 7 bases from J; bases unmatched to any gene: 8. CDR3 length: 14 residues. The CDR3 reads CASSPRQGRQPQHF. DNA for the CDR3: TGTGCCAGCAGCCCAAGACAGGGCCGCCAGCCCCAGCATTTT.

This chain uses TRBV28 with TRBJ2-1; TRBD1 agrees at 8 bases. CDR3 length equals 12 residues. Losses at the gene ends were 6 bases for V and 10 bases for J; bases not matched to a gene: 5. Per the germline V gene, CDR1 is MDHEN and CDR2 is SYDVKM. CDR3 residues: CASRDRAQEQFF. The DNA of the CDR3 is TGTGCCAGCAGGGACAGGGCCCAGGAGCAGTTCTTC.

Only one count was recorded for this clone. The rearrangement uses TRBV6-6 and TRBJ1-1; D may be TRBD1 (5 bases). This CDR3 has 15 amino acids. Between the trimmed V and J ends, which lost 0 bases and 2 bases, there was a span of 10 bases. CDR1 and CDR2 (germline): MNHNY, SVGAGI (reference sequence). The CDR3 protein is CASSYSGDLNTEAFF. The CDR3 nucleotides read TGTGCCAGCAGTTACTCGGGGGATTTAAACACTGAAGCTTTCTTT.

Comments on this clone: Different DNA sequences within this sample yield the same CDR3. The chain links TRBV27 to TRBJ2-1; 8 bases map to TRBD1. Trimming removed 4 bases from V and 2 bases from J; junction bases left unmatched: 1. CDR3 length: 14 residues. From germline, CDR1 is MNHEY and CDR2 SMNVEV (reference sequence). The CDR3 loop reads CASSSRGPYNEQFF. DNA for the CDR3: TGTGCCAGCAGTTCCAGGGGGCCCTACAATGAGCAGTTCTTC.